This T cell receptor beta chain stems from a study of cytomegalovirus exposure and HLA in healthy donors. PCR amplification relied on 60 Vbeta primers (plus 13 Jbeta primers). Here immunoSEQ multiplex PCR was the method, and the copy in TCRdb shows in-frame clones only, minus some. The repertoire includes around 150,000 clones, approximately 72% of them detected once, and 6.5% sits in the top ten. Germline CDR1 and CDR2: SGHRS and YFSETQ. The CDR3 spans 16 residues. The V segment lost 4 bases and the J segment 4 bases; nucleotides outside the gene matches: 6. On this clone: The antigen is unknown.

Study outcomes and limitations: Presence/absence comparisons presumed near-even sequencing depth among donors.

The chain employs TRBV5-1 and TRBJ2-3; 13 bases are shared with TRBD2. The sequenced sample consisted of PBMCs. This TCR came from a woman aged 60-75 years in good health and CMV-seronegative. The CDR3 reads CASSLRTSGSSDTQYF. CDR3 DNA sequence: TGCGCCAGCAGCCTAAGGACTAGCGGGAGTTCAGATACGCAGTATTTT.